These 22 T cell receptor beta chains came from one sample sequenced in a study of T cell responses to AZD1222 COVID-19 vaccine. Assay: immunoSEQ multiplex PCR; the TCRdb copy retains only in-frame clones and omits some. This repertoire shows about 150,000 clones, 93% found once; its top ten account for approximately 5%. Sequencing was performed on peripheral blood, taken on day 0 of AZD1222 vaccination. Receptors originate from an adult in good health.

The chain recombines TRBV30 with TRBJ1-1; the D is unclear. The CDR3 covers 14 residues. Trimming pared 3 bases from V and 4 bases from J, leaving 15 bases between. Germline V gives CDR1 GTSNPN, CDR2 SVGIG (reference sequence). CDR3 sequence: CAWSQFPGSTEAFF. For the CDR3, the DNA is TGTGCCTGGAGCCAATTTCCCGGGAGCACTGAAGCTTTCTTT.

The CDR3 DNA is TGCGCCAGCAGCCAAGATAGTGGGACCTCCTACGAGCAGTACTTC. Translation gives CASSQDSGTSYEQYF. The chain links TRBV4-1 to TRBJ2-7; possibly TRBD1 or TRBD2 for D (5 bases each). This CDR3 spans 15 amino acids. The germline gives CDR1 MGHRA, CDR2 YSYEKL. Trimming shortened V by 0 bases and J by 0 bases, and 9 bases separated the two germline ends.

CDR3 sequence (DNA): TGCGCCAGCAGCTTTAGTGCAGGGCGCACAGATACGCAGTATTTT. This gives the protein CASSFSAGRTDTQYF. The chain is built from TRBV5-1 and TRBJ2-3; possible D gene TRBD1, 5 bases. Germline assignment: CDR1 SGHRS and CDR2 YFSETQ. Trimming stripped 2 bases from V and 1 base from J, with 11 bases between. CDR3 length equals 15 residues. Filled out from reference TRBV5-1 and TRBJ2-3, the complete variable domain reads KAGVTQTPRYLIKTRGQQVTLSCSPISGHRSVSWYQQTPGQGLQFLFEYFSETQRNKGNFPGRFSGRQFSNSRSEMNVSTLELGDSALYLCASSFSAGRTDTQYFGPGTRLTVL.

This chain's CDR3 is CASSPGTNTGELFF. The CDR3 region has the DNA TGTGCCAGCAGCCCCGGGACTAACACCGGGGAGCTGTTTTTT. The V and J genes are TRBV9 and TRBJ2-2, with D tentatively TRBD2 (6 bases). The V and J ends lost 4 bases and 2 bases respectively, with 9 bases between them. Germline assignment: CDR1 SGDLS and CDR2 YYNGEE. CDR3 length: 14 amino acids.

This clone was picked up one time. V and J are TRBV12-3 or TRBV12-4 and TRBJ2-4; TRBD1 matches 7 bases. This CDR3 comprises 12 residues. V was clipped by 8 bases and J by 6 bases; unmatched bases: 4. Here the CDR3 DNA reads TGTGCCAGCGGCCGGGACAGAAACATTCAGTACTTC. It yields the protein CASGRDRNIQYF.

The rearrangement joins TRBV15 to TRBJ2-3; 9 bases align to TRBD1. V was pared by 2 bases and J by 2 bases, with 17 bases of the junction left unmatched. Germline V gene data show CDR1 as LNHNV and CDR2 as YYDKDF (reference sequence). This CDR3 spans 20 amino acids. CDR3 sequence: CATSRRLPSLTGGPTDTQYF. The DNA for the CDR3 is TGTGCCACCAGCAGACGCCTTCCTTCACTAACAGGGGGCCCCACAGATACGCAGTATTTT.

This clone has only one observation. The CDR3: CASSERGGTENPGELFF. Here the CDR3 DNA reads TGTGCCAGCAGTGAAAGAGGTGGGACGGAGAATCCCGGGGAGCTGTTTTTT. The V gene is TRBV6-1, the J gene TRBJ2-2, with D perhaps assigned TRBD1 or TRBD2 (5 bases each). Germline lookup yields CDR1 MNHNS and CDR2 SASEGT. The CDR3 contains 17 residues. V dropped 2 bases and J dropped 6 bases, with 19 bases sitting between them.

The chain links TRBV27 to TRBJ1-1, with D unresolved. V lost 1 base and J 1 base, leaving 4 bases between the germline ends. In germline, CDR1 is MNHEY, CDR2 SMNVEV (reference sequence). The CDR3 spans 13 residues. The CDR3 protein is CASSLYENTEAFF. For the CDR3, the DNA is TGTGCCAGCAGTTTATACGAGAACACTGAAGCTTTCTTT.

The genes are TRBV7-3 and TRBJ2-5; 8 bases fit TRBD2. V shed 5 bases, J shed 5 bases, and the junction held 13 bases outside the gene matches. The CDR3 totals 16 residues. Germline CDR1 and CDR2: SGHTA and FQGTGA. In DNA, the CDR3 is TGTGCCAGCAGCAAAGGTCCAGCGGGAGTCGGGGAGACCCAGTACTTC. As protein: CASSKGPAGVGETQYF.

This clone came up once. J is TRBJ1-2 and V is TRBV5-8; D is ambiguous. Germline assignment: CDR1 SGHTS and CDR2 YDEGEE. The V end was cut by 4 bases, the J end by 2 bases, with 9 bases between. The CDR3 runs to 13 residues. The CDR3 spells CASSPDGNYGYTF. DNA of the CDR3: TGTGCCAGCAGCCCCGACGGAAACTATGGCTACACCTTC.

This chain joins TRBV4-1 and TRBJ1-1; TRBD1 is a possible D gene (6 bases). The CDR3 covers 16 residues. Germline CDR1 MGHRA, CDR2 YSYEKL. The V end was cut by 0 bases, the J end by 6 bases, with 17 bases between. The CDR3 here is CASSQDRERGTSEAFF. The CDR3 DNA follows: TGCGCCAGCAGCCAAGATAGAGAAAGAGGGACATCTGAAGCTTTCTTT.

V and J are TRBV5-1 and TRBJ2-7; tentative D call: TRBD1 (6 bases). The length of the CDR3 is 14 residues. Per the germline V gene, CDR1 is SGHRS and CDR2 is YFSETQ. V was shortened by 0 bases and J by 2 bases, with 9 bases between the two germline ends. CDR3 amino acids: CASSLEQGPYEQYF. The DNA for the CDR3 is TGCGCCAGCAGCTTGGAGCAGGGGCCCTACGAGCAGTACTTC.

A few counts support this clone. A junction end diverges from the germline sequence, so it may reflect a read error. The CDR3 region has the DNA TGTGCTAGCAGCCTGACAGGCGGGGATGAAAAACTGTTTTTT. Translating gives CASSLTGGDEKLFF. The rearrangement uses TRBV7-7 and TRBJ1-4; tentative D call: TRBD1 (6 bases). The germline gives CDR1 SSHAT, CDR2 FNYEAQ (reference sequence). The CDR3 consists of 14 residues.

The chain joins TRBV5-1 to TRBJ2-2, with D maybe TRBD1 (7 bases). The CDR3 extends over 17 amino acids. Trimming left V 5 bases short and J 5 bases short, with 22 bases between. CDR1 is SGHRS, CDR2 YFSETQ, per germline. The CDR3 protein is CASRPRGETGGTGELFF. The CDR3, as DNA: TGCGCCAGCAGGCCCAGGGGGGAAACAGGAGGGACCGGGGAGCTGTTTTTT.

CDR3 nucleotide sequence: TGCGCCAGCAGCTCCCGGGACAGGGCCCATGAAGCTTTCTTT. Amino acid sequence: CASSSRDRAHEAFF. This sequence joins TRBV5-1 and TRBJ1-1, with TRBD1 identical over 9 bases. With V trimmed by 3 bases and J by 7 bases, 7 bases remained unmatched. Germline V CDR1 and CDR2: SGHRS, YFSETQ. CDR3 length equals 14 residues.

The CDR3 spells CAISESILTYGRDRGNTIYF. The DNA for the CDR3 is TGTGCCATCAGTGAGTCCATCCTGACTTATGGCAGGGACAGGGGAAACACCATATATTTT. The chain links TRBV10-3 to TRBJ1-3, with 8 bases fitting TRBD1. Germline assignment: CDR1 ENHRY and CDR2 SYGVKD. This CDR3 region has 20 residues. Trimming removed 0 bases from V and 4 bases from J; junction bases left unmatched: 17.

J is TRBJ2-1 and V is TRBV24-1; D unresolved. The CDR3 is 11 residues long. Per the germline V gene, CDR1 is KGHDR and CDR2 is SFDVKD. The V and J ends lost 4 bases and 8 bases respectively, with 5 bases between them. The CDR3 loop is CATSETDEQFF. The CDR3 nucleotides read TGTGCCACCAGTGAGACCGATGAGCAGTTCTTC.

V is TRBV14 and J is TRBJ2-5; D remains unclear. Trimming left V 4 bases short and J 1 base short, with 10 bases between. Germline loops: CDR1 SGHDN, CDR2 FVKESK. The CDR3 is 14 amino acids. CDR3 DNA sequence: TGTGCCAGCAGCCCTCGACTGTCCCAAGAGACCCAGTACTTC. Its translation is CASSPRLSQETQYF.

This rearrangement joins TRBV9 to TRBJ2-7; the D call may be TRBD1 or TRBD2 (5 bases each). V was cut by 0 bases and J by 6 bases, with 10 bases left in between. This CDR3 contains 13 residues. Germline V gives CDR1 SGDLS, CDR2 YYNGEE. The CDR3 DNA follows: TGTGCCAGCAGCGTAGAGGGTGGGACCGAGCAGTACTTC. It encodes CASSVEGGTEQYF.

The chain links TRBV5-6 to TRBJ1-5; D not certain. The CDR3 extends over 15 amino acids. Trimming pared 1 base from V and 4 bases from J, leaving 12 bases between. Germline V gives CDR1 SGHDT, CDR2 YYEEEE. CDR3 sequence (DNA): TGTGCCAGCAGCTTGTCCCCTCTTGGGAATCAGCCCCAGCATTTT. Encoded protein: CASSLSPLGNQPQHF.

This clone was observed a few times. The chain carries TRBV6-4 and TRBJ2-1, with 7 bases matching TRBD1. The ends lost 8 bases at V and 9 bases at J; junction bases unmatched: 10. Per germline, CDR1 MRHNA and CDR2 SNTAGT. The CDR3 consists of 13 residues. The CDR3 sequence is CASSRQGLSEQFF. The CDR3 DNA is TGTGCCAGCTCACGACAGGGTTTGAGTGAGCAGTTCTTC.

CDR3 sequence: CASSLGQDVGGGEKLFF. CDR3 nucleotide sequence: TGTGCCAGCAGCTTGGGACAGGACGTGGGAGGGGGTGAAAAACTGTTTTTT. This chain links TRBV9 with TRBJ1-4; 8 bases are a match to TRBD1. Looked up from germline, CDR1 is SGDLS and CDR2 is YYNGEE. The CDR3 loop spans 17 amino acids. The ends lost 4 bases at V and 7 bases at J; junction bases unmatched: 15. Looking up the rest from reference TRBV9 and TRBJ1-4 gives the full variable domain: DSGVTQTPKHLITATGQRVTLRCSPRSGDLSVYWYQQSLDQGLQFLIQYYNGEERAKGNILERFSAQQFPDLHSELNLSSLELGDSALYFCASSLGQDVGGGEKLFFGSGTQLSVL.